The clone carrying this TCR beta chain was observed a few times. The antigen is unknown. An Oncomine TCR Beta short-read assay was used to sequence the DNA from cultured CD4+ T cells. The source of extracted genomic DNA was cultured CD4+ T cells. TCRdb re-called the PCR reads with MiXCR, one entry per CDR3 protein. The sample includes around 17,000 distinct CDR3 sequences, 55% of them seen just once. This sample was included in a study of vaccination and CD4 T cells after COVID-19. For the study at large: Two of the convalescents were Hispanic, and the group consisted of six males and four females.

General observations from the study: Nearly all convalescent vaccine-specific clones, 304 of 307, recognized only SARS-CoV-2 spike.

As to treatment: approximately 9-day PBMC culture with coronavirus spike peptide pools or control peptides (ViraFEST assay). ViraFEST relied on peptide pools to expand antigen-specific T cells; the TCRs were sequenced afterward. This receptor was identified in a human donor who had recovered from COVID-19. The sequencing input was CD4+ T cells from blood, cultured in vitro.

Here the CDR3 reads CASRVGGANEAFF. The CDR3 DNA reads TGTGCCAGCCGTGTAGGGGGGGCTAATGAAGCTTTCTTT. The V and J genes are TRBV19 and TRBJ1-1, with a weak D call TRBD1 (6 bases). The germline V and J ends were trimmed by 9 bases and 7 bases, with 18 bases remaining between them. The length of the CDR3 is 13 residues. Per the germline V gene, CDR1 is LNHDA and CDR2 is SQIVND (reference sequence).